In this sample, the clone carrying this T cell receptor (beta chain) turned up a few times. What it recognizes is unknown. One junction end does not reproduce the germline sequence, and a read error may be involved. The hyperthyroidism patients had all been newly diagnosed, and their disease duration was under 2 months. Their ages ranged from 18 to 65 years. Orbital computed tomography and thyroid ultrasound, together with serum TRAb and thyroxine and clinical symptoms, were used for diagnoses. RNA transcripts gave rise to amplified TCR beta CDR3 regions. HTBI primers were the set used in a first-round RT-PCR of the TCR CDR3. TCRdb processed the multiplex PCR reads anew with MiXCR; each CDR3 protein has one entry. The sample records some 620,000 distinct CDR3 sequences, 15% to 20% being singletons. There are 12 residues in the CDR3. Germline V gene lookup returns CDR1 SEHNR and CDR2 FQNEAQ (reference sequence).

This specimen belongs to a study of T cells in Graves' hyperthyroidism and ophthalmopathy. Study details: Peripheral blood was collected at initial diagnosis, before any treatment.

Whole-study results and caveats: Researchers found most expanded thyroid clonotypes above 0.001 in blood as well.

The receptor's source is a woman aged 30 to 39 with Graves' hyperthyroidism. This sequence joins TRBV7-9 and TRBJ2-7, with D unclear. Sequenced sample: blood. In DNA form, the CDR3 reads TGTGCCAGCAGATTAGCTGGATACGAGCAGTACTTC. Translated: CASRLAGYEQYF. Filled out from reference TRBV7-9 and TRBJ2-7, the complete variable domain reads DTGVSQNPRHKITKRGQNVTFRCDPISEHNRLYWYRQTLGQGPEFLTYFQNEAQLEKSRLLSDRFSAERPKGSFSTLEIQRTEQGDSAMYLCASRLAGYEQYFGPGTRLTVT.